The following is a T cell receptor (beta chain) sequence with its context. This sample is drawn from a study of cytomegalovirus exposure and HLA in healthy donors. Unmatched junction bases numbered 10, after V lost 3 bases and J lost 6 bases. The length of the CDR3 is 16 residues. Germline loops: CDR1 LGHNA, CDR2 YSLEER. Primers: 60 Vbeta forward and 13 Jbeta reverse. Assay used: immunoSEQ multiplex PCR; TCRdb lists only in-frame clones, some missing. This sample has around 150,000 clones; about three quarters occur once, and the top ten carry approximately 2.8%. This receptor was identified in a woman aged 25 to 39 in good health and CMV-seronegative. Input material: PBMCs. The chain has TRBV4-3 and TRBJ2-7; 11 positions agree with TRBD1. As DNA, the CDR3 is TGCGCCAGCAGCCAGGCGCTAGCCGGGACAGGGGGCGAGCAGTACTTC. Amino acid sequence: CASSQALAGTGGEQYF.